The 20 T cell receptor beta chains given below trace back to one sample, sequenced in a study of CD8 T cells in ankylosing spondylitis. TCRdb fed the 5' RACE reads into MiXCR, producing one record per CDR3 protein. The sample contains about 220,000 distinct CDR3 sequences, 10% of which appear only once. The specimen was blood, either unsorted or a sorted T cell fraction (not recorded which). These receptors all come from a male donor with ankylosing spondylitis or in good health (not recorded which).

This clonotype has a handful of counts. The V call is TRBV7-3, the J call TRBJ2-1; 11 positions match TRBD2. V gave up 3 bases and J gave up 3 bases; unmatched junction bases: 13. Per germline, CDR1 SGHTA and CDR2 FQGTGA. The CDR3 is 19 residues long. In nucleotides, the CDR3 is TGTGCCAGCAGCTTGTCGGGTAGCGGGGGGGCTGGTTTCTACAATGAGCAGTTCTTC. This gives the protein CASSLSGSGGAGFYNEQFF.

The table lists this clonotype with many counts. The chain joins TRBV6-5 to TRBJ2-1; no clear D. Germline CDR1 is MNHEY and CDR2 is SVGAGI. The CDR3 spans 16 residues. Trimming removed 0 bases at V and 9 bases at J, with 18 bases between. CDR3 bases: TGTGCCAGCAGTTACTCACGAGCTACTCATGCTGGTGAGCAGTTCTTC. Residues: CASSYSRATHAGEQFF.

This clonotype occurred many times. The chain has TRBV28 and TRBJ1-6, with 7 positions matching TRBD1. V dropped 6 bases and J dropped 8; count of bases not matched to a gene: 4. Germline CDR1 and CDR2: MDHEN and SYDVKM. This CDR3 is built from 13 residues. CDR3 region: CASRGQSDSPLHF. The CDR3 DNA follows: TGTGCCAGCAGGGGACAGTCAGATTCACCCCTCCACTTT.

This clonotype was found a few times. V usage is TRBV7-3 and J usage is TRBJ2-1; 8 nucleotides match TRBD1. Trimming took 3 bases from V and 7 from J; bases not matched to a gene: 5. The CDR3 has 14 amino acids. Germline V gene lookup returns CDR1 SGHTA and CDR2 FQGTGA. The CDR3 loop reads CASSFTGGENEQFF. The CDR3 coding sequence is TGTGCCAGCAGCTTCACAGGGGGAGAAAATGAGCAGTTCTTC.

Concerning this clonotype itself: A much larger clone sits a single nucleotide away, making a read error possible. The chain combines TRBV5-1 with TRBJ1-2, with 8 bases lining up with TRBD1. This CDR3 has 15 amino acids. Per germline, CDR1 SGHRS and CDR2 YFSETQ. CDR3 sequence reads: CASSDGQGSIYGDTF. DNA for the CDR3: TGCGCCAGCAGCGACGGACAGGGTTCCATCTATGGCGACACCTTC.

This clonotype has just a few counts. The chain couples TRBV30 to TRBJ1-2, with D possibly matching TRBD1 (5 bases). The CDR3 contains 13 residues. Germline loops: CDR1 GTSNPN, CDR2 SVGIG (reference sequence). The germline V and J ends were trimmed by 8 bases and 1 base, with 14 bases remaining between them. The CDR3 sequence is CARGAANNYGYTF. The CDR3 coding sequence is TGTGCCAGAGGGGCTGCCAATAACTATGGCTACACCTTC.

The sample holds many counts of this clonotype. The chain is built from TRBV7-6 and TRBJ1-1, with D unresolved. V lost 0 bases and J lost 8, with 10 bases in between. Germline CDR1 reads SGHVS; CDR2 reads FNYEAQ. The CDR3 is 13 amino acids. As DNA, the CDR3 is TGTGCCAGCAGCTTAGCGCGAGGGCGAGAAGCTTTCTTT. Its protein product is CASSLARGREAFF.

This clonotype was observed a handful of times. This chain connects TRBV7-6 to TRBJ1-5; a possible D gene is TRBD1 (6 bases). The V and J ends lost 3 bases and 0 bases respectively, with 12 bases between them. CDR1 and CDR2 (germline): SGHVS, FNYEAQ. The CDR3 contains 16 residues. The DNA for the CDR3 is TGTGCCAGCAGCTTCGGGACACTAAATAGCAATCAGCCCCAGCATTTT. Its protein is CASSFGTLNSNQPQHF.

This clonotype has ten or more counts. The chain employs TRBV5-1 and TRBJ2-3, with 9 bases lining up with TRBD1. The V gene end was trimmed by 3 bases and the J gene end by 4 bases; junction bases not matched to a gene: 6. Germline V gene lookup returns CDR1 SGHRS and CDR2 YFSETQ. The CDR3 covers 15 residues. The CDR3 DNA sequence: TGCGCCAGCAGCTCAACAGGGGGCTTAGCAGATACGCAGTATTTT. This encodes CASSSTGGLADTQYF.

The chain is built from TRBV7-8 and TRBJ2-7; 9 nucleotides match TRBD2. This CDR3 is 16 amino acids long. Germline trimming cut 4 bases from V and 4 bases from J; bases unmatched to any gene: 11. Germline values: CDR1 SGHVS, CDR2 FQNEAQ. The CDR3, as DNA: TGTGCCAGCAGCTCCCCCTCTAGCGGGGATCGTTACGAGCAGTACTTC. Amino acid sequence: CASSSPSSGDRYEQYF.

In its sample, this clonotype was seen many times. This chain joins TRBV9 and TRBJ1-2; 9 positions agree with TRBD1. The CDR3 is 15 residues long. Unmatched junction bases numbered 9, after V lost 1 base and J lost 8 bases. CDR1 is SGDLS and CDR2 is YYNGEE in the germline V gene. This chain's CDR3 is CASSVKGGDRDGYTF. In DNA, the CDR3 is TGTGCCAGCAGCGTAAAGGGGGGGGACAGGGACGGCTACACCTTC.

This clonotype was recorded many times. The rearrangement links TRBV3-1 to TRBJ2-5, with 7 bases matching TRBD1. V dropped 4 bases and J dropped 5; count of bases not matched to a gene: 7. CDR1 is LGHDT, CDR2 YNNKEL, per germline (reference sequence). This CDR3 region has 14 residues. CDR3 in amino acids: CASSLLQGWETQYF. CDR3 bases: TGTGCCAGCAGCCTCCTACAGGGGTGGGAGACCCAGTACTTC.

This clonotype was found many times. The rearrangement joins TRBV7-9 to TRBJ2-1, with a possible D match to TRBD1 (5 bases). V lost 1 base to trimming and J lost 4 bases, with 11 bases between them. CDR1 is SEHNR and CDR2 is FQNEAQ in the germline V gene (reference sequence). This CDR3 is 15 amino acids long. The CDR3 DNA follows: TGTGCCAGCAGCTTAGGTGGGGCAACATACAATGAGCAGTTCTTC. Translated, it gives CASSLGGATYNEQFF.

This clonotype appeared many times. The chain recombines TRBV6-1 with TRBJ2-7, with 7 bases that match TRBD2. Trimming cost V 7 bases and J 5 bases; bases outside gene matches: 14. This CDR3 is built from 15 residues. CDR1 is MNHNS, CDR2 SASEGT, per germline. DNA of the CDR3: TGTGCCAGCACCCCACGATGGGGCGGGGGACACGAGCAGTACTTC. Its protein product is CASTPRWGGGHEQYF.

This clonotype was counted at least ten times. The rearrangement joins TRBV11-2 to TRBJ2-3; TRBD2 matches at 8 bases. Germline values: CDR1 SGHAT, CDR2 FQNNGV. This CDR3 contains 16 residues. V gave up 1 base and J gave up 1 base; unmatched junction bases: 4. The CDR3: CASSLAWRGGTDTQYF. The CDR3 bases are TGTGCCAGCAGCTTAGCGTGGCGGGGGGGCACAGATACGCAGTATTTT. Together with reference TRBV11-2 and TRBJ2-3, the CDR3 gives the full variable domain: EAGVAQSPRYKIIEKRQSVAFWCNPISGHATLYWYQQILGQGPKLLIQFQNNGVVDDSQLPKDRFSAERLKGVDSTLKIQPAKLEDSAVYLCASSLAWRGGTDTQYFGPGTRLTVL.

To note about this clonotype: One junction end disagrees with the germline gene, perhaps due to a read error. This sequence joins TRBV3-1 and TRBJ1-1; D gene unclear. Germline V gives CDR1 LGHDT, CDR2 YNNKEL (reference sequence). The CDR3 spans 13 residues. CDR3 amino acids: CARSHMASAETFF. For the CDR3, the DNA is TGTGCCAGAAGCCATATGGCCAGCGCTGAAACTTTCTTT.

In its sample, this clonotype was seen many times. J is TRBJ1-2 and V is TRBV6-1; 7 bases map to TRBD1. V lost 7 bases, J lost 3 bases, and 11 bases stayed unmatched. The CDR3 covers 15 residues. CDR1 and CDR2 from the germline V gene are MNHNS and SASEGT. Here the CDR3 DNA reads TGTGCCAGCATGAATCGGGGGACAGAACACTATGGCTACACCTTC. Encoded protein: CASMNRGTEHYGYTF.

The V and J genes are TRBV5-1 and TRBJ2-2; 7 nucleotides line up with TRBD2. Germline CDR1 is SGHRS and CDR2 is YFSETQ. V gave up 0 bases and J gave up 4 bases; unmatched junction bases: 9. The CDR3 totals 17 residues. The CDR3 sequence: CASSLADGGISTGELFF. The CDR3 region has the DNA TGCGCCAGCAGCTTGGCCGACGGGGGGATCTCCACCGGGGAGCTGTTTTTT.

This clonotype came up many times. The chain has TRBV7-2 and TRBJ2-2; a weak D match, TRBD2 (6 bases). The ends were cut back, 5 bases at V and 4 bases at J, with 23 bases in the middle. The CDR3 totals 18 residues. From germline, CDR1 is SGHTA and CDR2 FQGNSA. For the CDR3, the DNA is TGTGCCAGCAGCCACTCCCCCGGGGACTTTATTTTCACCGGGGAGCTGTTTTTT. The encoded protein is CASSHSPGDFIFTGELFF.

As for this clonotype: One junction end does not reproduce the germline sequence, and a read error may be involved. The chain joins TRBV5-1 to TRBJ2-7; either TRBD1 or TRBD2 may fit D (7 bases each). Germline V lookup: CDR1 SGHRS, CDR2 YFSETQ. The CDR3 has 14 residues. CDR3 sequence (DNA): TGCGCCAGCAGCACGGAGGGAGGGGGCAACGAGCAGGACTTC. This translates into CASSTEGGGNEQDF.